Described below is a single T cell receptor (beta chain) sequence and its context. Its matching antigen is unknown. This entry comes from a study of radiation and T cells in renal cell carcinoma. Study overall: Nephrectomy followed 15 Gy stereotactic body radiation by 4 weeks. Whole-study results and caveats: Top tumor clonotypes rose in blood 2 weeks post-radiation, then contracted.

The CDR3 consists of 15 residues. V shed 4 bases and J shed 6 bases, with 18 bases lying between them. Germline CDR1 and CDR2: SGHTA and FQGNSA. Using immunoSEQ multiplex PCR, the repertoire was profiled, and TCRdb retains in-frame clones only, with some absent. The sample lists approximately 120,000 clones; roughly 85% were seen once. Indicated time point: baseline pretreatment blood. The treatment was: 15 Gy SBRT to primary tumor, nephrectomy 4 weeks later. Blood was sampled at baseline, 2 weeks and 4 weeks after SBRT. The sequence came from a woman in her sixties or seventies with renal cell carcinoma. The rearrangement links TRBV7-2 to TRBJ1-2; D ambiguous. The starting material was blood, obtained from a patient whose treatment included radiotherapy and nephrectomy. In nucleotides, the CDR3 is TGTGCCAGCAGCTCTTACCGGACGGGAGGGAATGGCTACACCTTC. This encodes CASSSYRTGGNGYTF.